This TCR beta chain came from a study of cutaneous CD30+ T cell lymphoproliferative disorder and hepatitis E (dated by TCRdb to 2017 to 2018). Libraries were prepared through the immunoSEQ multiplex PCR assay. TCRdb's version of the immuneACCESS table is confined to in-frame rearrangements and falls short of the full clone set. An unresolved V gene accounts for under half of the shortfall where checked; the remainder is of unknown origin. The sample table holds about 7,700 clones, of which about 74% were seen once. Clones ranked in the top ten supply about 1.2% of the sample. Regarding this clone: It lacks a known antigen. The record has no base qualities; no much larger clone is one base away.

The CDR3 holds 13 amino acids from the cysteine to the phenylalanine. Only the CDR3 part of the read is kept: 39 bases, read in frame from the first base. From a lookup of the germline V gene (reference sequence), CDR1 and CDR2 are GTSNPN and SVGIG. The trim is 6 bases for V and 0 bases for J, with a gap of 8 bases between the germline ends. The rearrangement combines TRBV30 with TRBJ1-4, with the D gene too uncertain to name. This clonotype was obtained from a human donor with a cutaneous T cell lymphoproliferative disorder associated with hepatitis E virus. The specimen was blood. This receptor has the CDR3 CACLEATNEKLFF. The nucleotides are TGTGCCTGCCTAGAGGCAACTAATGAAAAACTGTTTTTT.